Listed below are T cell receptor beta chains from one sample, sequenced in a study of blood T cell repertoires in COVID-19. Clones were sequenced by immunoSEQ multiplex PCR, and TCRdb holds only the in-frame ones, with some missing. The data contain 35,000 to 45,000 clones, around 85% of them singletons. Material for sequencing was peripheral blood. The receptors derive from a man aged 35-49 years with active COVID-19. Both conserved end residues are part of each CDR3. A D gene is named only where the DNA matches it firmly. The size field is filled for only some rows; it gives once, few, many or a size class.

clone_size	cdr3_length	d_call	v_call	j_call	cdr3_aa	cdr3_nt
-	15	-	TRBV7-3	TRBJ1-1	CASSPGSGRNTEAFF	TGTGCCAGCAGCCCGGGGTCAGGCAGGAACACTGAAGCTTTCTTT
-	15	TRBD1	TRBV7-9	TRBJ2-2	CASNVRVQGTGELFF	TGTGCCAGCAACGTGAGGGTACAGGGGACCGGGGAGCTGTTTTTT
-	13	-	TRBV29-1	TRBJ2-1	CSVEAWQNNEQFF	TGCAGCGTTGAAGCTTGGCAGAACAATGAGCAGTTCTTC
-	15	TRBD2	TRBV19	TRBJ2-2	CASSINSGRAGELFF	TGTGCCAGTAGTATTAATAGCGGGAGGGCCGGGGAGCTGTTTTTT
-	14	-	TRBV10-3	TRBJ2-4	CAISESAAKNIQYF	TGTGCCATCAGTGAGTCAGCGGCCAAAAACATTCAGTACTTC
-	20	TRBD2	TRBV28	TRBJ2-1	CASSLNPLAGGSSSGNEQFF	TGTGCCAGCAGTTTAAACCCCCTAGCGGGAGGTAGTAGTAGTGGCAATGAGCAGTTCTTC
-	13	-	TRBV5-4	TRBJ2-3	CASSPGTTDTQYF	TGTGCCAGCAGCCCCGGGACTACAGATACGCAGTATTTT
-	16	TRBD1	TRBV5-6	TRBJ1-3	CASSWTGPSSGNTIYF	TGTGCCAGCAGTTGGACAGGGCCGAGCTCTGGAAACACCATATATTTT
-	15	TRBD2	TRBV19	TRBJ2-7	CASSHRGLGLGEQYF	TGTGCCAGTAGCCACCGCGGACTTGGACTAGGCGAGCAGTACTTC
-	12	-	TRBV5-5	TRBJ1-2	CASSLGQYGYTF	TGTGCCAGCAGCTTGGGCCAGTATGGCTACACCTTC
-	14	-	TRBV7-2	TRBJ1-4	CASSLAGSGEKLFF	TGTGCCAGCAGCTTAGCGGGGAGCGGTGAAAAACTGTTTTTT
-	14	-	TRBV19	TRBJ2-7	CASSISGQSYEQYF	TGTGCCAGTAGTATCTCCGGACAGTCCTACGAGCAGTACTTC
-	14	TRBD1	TRBV6-5	TRBJ2-7	CASRGTGVTYEQYF	TGTGCCAGCAGAGGGACAGGAGTCACCTACGAGCAGTACTTC
-	16	-	TRBV30	TRBJ2-2	CAWSVLATATTGELFF	TGTGCCTGGAGTGTACTAGCAACAGCTACCACCGGGGAGCTGTTTTTT
once	17	TRBD1	TRBV28	TRBJ2-3	CASSSLIGQGGPDTQYF	TGTGCCAGCAGTTCCCTAATTGGACAGGGGGGACCAGATACGCAGTATTTT
-	22	TRBD1	TRBV18	TRBJ2-7	CASSPTGTGRALALRHGTEQYF	TGTGCCAGCTCACCTACCGGGACAGGGAGGGCGCTTGCCCTCCGGCATGGCACCGAGCAGTACTTC
-	16	-	TRBV30	TRBJ1-1	CAWSQGHLEVDTEAFF	TGTGCCTGGAGTCAGGGACACCTGGAGGTGGACACTGAAGCTTTCTTT
-	14	-	TRBV28	TRBJ1-6	CASSLSSGRSPLHF	TGTGCCAGCAGTTTATCGTCCGGGAGATCACCCCTCCACTTT
-	16	TRBD2	TRBV7-6	TRBJ2-1	CASSLISGGSYNEQFF	TGTGCCAGCAGCTTAATCAGCGGGGGTTCCTACAATGAGCAGTTCTTC
-	18	TRBD1	TRBV4-1	TRBJ2-7	CASSQDPNPGQGGYEQYF	TGCGCCAGCAGCCAAGACCCTAACCCGGGACAGGGAGGGTACGAGCAGTACTTC
once	16	TRBD1	TRBV25-1	TRBJ2-7	CASSGYSGTGTYEQYF	TGTGCCAGCAGTGGCTACTCCGGGACAGGAACCTACGAGCAGTACTTC
-	15	-	TRBV6-1	TRBJ1-3	CASSDNGSSGNTIYF	TGTGCCAGCAGTGATAACGGTAGCTCTGGAAACACCATATATTTT